These 6 T cell receptor beta chains came from one sample sequenced in a study of blood T cell repertoires in COVID-19. The protocol was immunoSEQ multiplex PCR, while the TCRdb copy is restricted to in-frame clones and leaves out a portion. The repertoire consists of fewer than 300,000 clones, with just over 90% occurring once and the leading ten covering around 2.2%. The sequencing input was peripheral blood. Source of these receptors: a woman aged 25 to 39 with COVID-19, enrolled during active disease.

This chain links TRBV25-1 with TRBJ2-7; 10 bases are a match to TRBD1. V lost 1 base and J lost 0; bases outside the gene matches: 3. Germline-derived CDR1 and CDR2 are MGHDK and SYGVNS. CDR3 length equals 16 residues. The CDR3 is CASSESGTGVSYEQYF. CDR3 in DNA: TGTGCCAGCAGTGAATCGGGGACAGGGGTCTCCTACGAGCAGTACTTC.

This clone was seen more than once but under ten times. This chain joins TRBV27 and TRBJ1-2; 9 nucleotides align to TRBD1. In germline, CDR1 is MNHEY, CDR2 SMNVEV (reference sequence). J lost 4 bases, V lost 6 bases, and 12 bases had no gene match. This CDR3 comprises 16 residues. The CDR3 here is CASSRDRATSGYGYTF. The CDR3 nucleotides are TGTGCCAGCAGCCGGGACAGGGCAACAAGTGGCTATGGCTACACCTTC.

This chain joins TRBV29-1 and TRBJ2-7, with 11 positions matching TRBD2. From germline, CDR1 is SQVTM and CDR2 ANQGSEA. Trimming at V came to 6 bases and at J to 3 bases, leaving 7 bases not matched to a gene. This CDR3 has 14 amino acids. CDR3 DNA: TGCAGCGTGTTACTAGCGGGAGAAGGCTACGAGCAGTACTTC. This translates into CSVLLAGEGYEQYF.

The rearrangement uses TRBV27 and TRBJ2-7; D is unresolved. The V gene's germline CDR1 is MNHEY and CDR2 SMNVEV (reference sequence). Trimming pared 6 bases from V and 3 bases from J, leaving 15 bases between. The CDR3 totals 14 residues. The CDR3, as DNA: TGTGCCAGCAGCCGCCAATCAGATATCTACGAGCAGTACTTC. It codes for CASSRQSDIYEQYF.

The rearrangement links TRBV10-3 to TRBJ2-1, with a weak D call TRBD2 (6 bases). This CDR3 region has 16 residues. V dropped 10 bases and J dropped 0 bases, with 19 bases sitting between them. The V gene's germline CDR1 is ENHRY and CDR2 SYGVKD. CDR3 DNA: TGTGCCACATGGGAGGATCCTAGGGGCTCCTACAATGAGCAGTTCTTC. Protein sequence: CATWEDPRGSYNEQFF.

V and J are TRBV28 and TRBJ1-1, with a possible D match to TRBD1 (5 bases). In germline, CDR1 is MDHEN, CDR2 SYDVKM. V was cut by 7 bases and J by 4 bases, with 16 bases left in between. This CDR3 has 14 amino acids. The CDR3, as DNA: TGTGCCAGCATCTCTGGGGGGGAAGGCACTGAAGCTTTCTTT. Encoded protein: CASISGGEGTEAFF.